A selection of T cell receptor beta chains follows, all from one sample in a study of OX40 agonist ivuxolimab in advanced cancers. TCRdb's copy holds only in-frame clones and misses some; the assay was immunoSEQ multiplex PCR. The data show about 60,000 clones, about 85% seen once. The starting material was CD4+ or CD8+ T cells sorted from blood, obtained in a trial of the OX40 agonist ivuxolimab. The receptors stem from an adult with an advanced solid tumor such as melanoma, head and neck, liver or kidney cancer. Each CDR3 is given with its conserved first and last residue.

V gene: TRBV21-1; CDR3 protein: CASSKATSGPSYEQYF
V gene: TRBV30; CDR3 protein: CASTWALRNPEAFF
V gene: TRBV5-4; CDR3 protein: CASSSRTGNSGANVLTF
V gene: TRBV6-1; CDR3 protein: CASSEGTRAYNEQFF
V gene: TRBV7-2; CDR3 protein: CASSLGQGALQPQHF
V gene: TRBV9; CDR3 protein: CASSVGNSPLHF
V gene: TRBV28; CDR3 protein: CASRGHQEDYGYTF
V gene: TRBV19; CDR3 protein: CASSTGTGGLETQYF
V gene: TRBV7-7; CDR3 protein: CASSLELGGTDTQYF
V gene: TRBV7-9; CDR3 protein: CASSPAGGEQFF
V gene: TRBV18; CDR3 protein: CASSRGQETQYF
V gene: TRBV11-2; CDR3 protein: CASSLLYNEQFF
V gene: TRBV5-1; CDR3 protein: CASSLGLGYGYTF
V gene: TRBV30; CDR3 protein: CAWSVYQKGQYF
V gene: TRBV9; CDR3 protein: CASSSAGTPLHF
V gene: TRBV4-1; CDR3 protein: CASSSLTRQGRNSPLHF
V gene: TRBV27; CDR3 protein: CASRGGGNQPQHF
V gene: TRBV12-5; CDR3 protein: CASGFQFGADSYNEQFF
V gene: TRBV7-3; CDR3 protein: CASSLPPDTQYF
V gene: TRBV4-1; CDR3 protein: CASSQERTAYNEKLFF
V gene: TRBV4-1; CDR3 protein: CASSQETNNVADTQYF
V gene: TRBV29-1; CDR3 protein: CSVDQGNSYNEQFF
V gene: TRBV10-3; CDR3 protein: CAIRETGTGNTIYF
V gene: TRBV18; CDR3 protein: CASSPLLTTKGTEAFF
V gene: TRBV5-1; CDR3 protein: CASSLLAGATGELFF
V gene: TRBV19; CDR3 protein: CATRGGGGATGELFF
V gene: TRBV23-1; CDR3 protein: CASSQWSGGSSYNEQFF
V gene: TRBV6-5; CDR3 protein: CASSYSATGYEQYF
V gene: TRBV7-3; CDR3 protein: CASSLTMNTEAFF
V gene: TRBV18; CDR3 protein: CASSLGFAGINQPQHF
V gene: TRBV25-1; CDR3 protein: CASSASHTDTQYF
V gene: TRBV11-3; CDR3 protein: CASSPRGLKGRGGELFF
V gene: TRBV4-3; CDR3 protein: CASSQEVAGGLQPQHF
V gene: TRBV5-6; CDR3 protein: CASSQRVRNSPLHF
V gene: TRBV5-1; CDR3 protein: CASSLGGQGEKLFF
V gene: TRBV7-2; CDR3 protein: CASSLSRLAGGYEQYF
V gene: TRBV5-4; CDR3 protein: CASSPDRILYGYTF
V gene: TRBV19; CDR3 protein: CASSYLGEGYGYTF
V gene: TRBV27; CDR3 protein: CASSLIVGGLRSGTQYF
V gene: TRBV6-1; CDR3 protein: CASSLWGNQPQHF
V gene: TRBV11-2; CDR3 protein: CASSLLAGAGELFF
V gene: TRBV6-6; CDR3 protein: CASSPTGGYGYGYTF
V gene: TRBV28; CDR3 protein: CASTSRTLPNGELFF
V gene: TRBV5-1; CDR3 protein: CASSLVGDNTEAFF
V gene: TRBV2; CDR3 protein: CASSGDVGGNIQYF
V gene: TRBV11-2; CDR3 protein: CASSTLREGSDTQYF
V gene: TRBV5-6; CDR3 protein: CASRFTSNEQFF
V gene: TRBV5-1; CDR3 protein: CASSFGRSGDAGYTF
V gene: TRBV21-1; CDR3 protein: CASSSQTGGRMDTQYF
V gene: TRBV29-1; CDR3 protein: CSVENQGFNGYTF
V gene: TRBV7-2; CDR3 protein: CASSLAVQVETQYF
V gene: TRBV29-1; CDR3 protein: CSVEISGTGRDEQFF
V gene: TRBV7-3; CDR3 protein: CASSSGTSGETQYF
V gene: TRBV6-6; CDR3 protein: CASTARRDTGELFF
V gene: TRBV5-1; CDR3 protein: CASSLGGPGNTEAFF